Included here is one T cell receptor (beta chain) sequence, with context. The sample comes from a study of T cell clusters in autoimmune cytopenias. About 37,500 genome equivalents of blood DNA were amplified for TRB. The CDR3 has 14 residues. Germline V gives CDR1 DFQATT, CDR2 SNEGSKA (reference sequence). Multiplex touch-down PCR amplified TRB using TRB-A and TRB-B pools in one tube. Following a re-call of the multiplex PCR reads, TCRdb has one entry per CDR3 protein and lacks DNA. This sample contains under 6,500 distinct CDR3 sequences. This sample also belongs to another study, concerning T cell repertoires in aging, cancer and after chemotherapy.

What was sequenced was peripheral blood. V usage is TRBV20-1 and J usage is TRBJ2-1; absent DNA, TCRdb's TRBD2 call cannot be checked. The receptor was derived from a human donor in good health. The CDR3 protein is CSAPGEREMREQFF.